Shown below are 7 T cell receptor beta chains from a single sample sequenced in a study of cytomegalovirus exposure and HLA in healthy donors. This PCR relied on a set of 60 Vbeta primers and 13 Jbeta primers. Clones were sequenced by immunoSEQ multiplex PCR, and TCRdb holds only the in-frame ones, with some missing. The repertoire includes approximately 170,000 clones, about 76% of them detected once, and roughly 2.6% sits in the top ten. Sequencing was carried out using PBMCs. The receptors were sampled from a woman between 40 and 55 years old in good health and CMV-seropositive.

For the CDR3, the DNA is TGCGCCAGCAGCCAAGATTTCCAGGCCCTCTCCTACGAGCAGTACTTC. Residues: CASSQDFQALSYEQYF. This chain connects TRBV4-3 to TRBJ2-7; D uncertain. Germline CDR1 reads LGHNA; CDR2 reads YSLEER. The CDR3 totals 16 residues. V was shortened by 0 bases and J by 0 bases, with 12 bases between the two germline ends.

This clone was observed once. The rearrangement joins TRBV4-3 to TRBJ2-7, with D possibly being TRBD2 (6 bases). Trimming removed 0 bases at V and 3 bases at J, with 12 bases between. This CDR3 spans 15 amino acids. From germline, CDR1 is LGHNA and CDR2 YSLEER. In DNA, the CDR3 is TGCGCCAGCAGCCAAGATCAGGGAGGCAGCTACGAGCAGTACTTC. It is translated as CASSQDQGGSYEQYF.

The J gene is TRBJ2-7, the V gene TRBV30; 10 bases fit TRBD1. CDR3 length equals 13 residues. Germline V lookup: CDR1 GTSNPN, CDR2 SVGIG (reference sequence). The ends lost 5 bases at V and 7 bases at J; junction bases unmatched: 8. The CDR3 is CAWDRGRETEQYF. The CDR3 DNA sequence: TGTGCCTGGGACAGGGGGCGGGAGACGGAGCAGTACTTC.

This chain links TRBV5-6 with TRBJ1-4; 10 bases match TRBD1. With V trimmed by 2 bases and J by 5 bases, 12 bases remained unmatched. This CDR3 contains 18 residues. From germline, CDR1 is SGHDT and CDR2 YYEEEE. The CDR3 loop reads CASSFLGQGTDPNEKLFF. In DNA form, the CDR3 reads TGTGCCAGCAGCTTTCTGGGACAGGGGACGGATCCGAATGAAAAACTGTTTTTT.

This clone was found once. The CDR3 reads CASSETGRTDTQYF. The CDR3, as DNA: TGTGCCAGCAGTGAGACAGGGAGAACAGATACGCAGTATTTT. The chain couples TRBV25-1 to TRBJ2-3; 7 nucleotides agree with TRBD1. J gave up 3 bases and V 3 bases, and 3 bases lay outside the gene matches. Germline V gives CDR1 MGHDK, CDR2 SYGVNS. This CDR3 region has 14 residues.

This rearrangement joins TRBV5-1 to TRBJ2-3, with 9 bases identical to TRBD2. V was clipped by 0 bases and J by 3 bases; unmatched bases: 5. The CDR3 has 16 residues. Germline assignment: CDR1 SGHRS and CDR2 YFSETQ. Here the CDR3 reads CASSLADLAGTDTQYF. The CDR3 bases are TGCGCCAGCAGCTTGGCTGATCTAGCGGGGACAGATACGCAGTATTTT.

This rearrangement joins TRBV2 to TRBJ2-2, with D possibly TRBD2 on 7 matching bases. V lost 0 bases to trimming and J lost 7 bases, with 12 bases between them. CDR1 is SNHLY, CDR2 FYNNEI, per germline. The CDR3 totals 15 residues. The chain's CDR3 is CASSEAGGPVGELFF. CDR3 sequence (DNA): TGTGCCAGCAGTGAAGCGGGGGGGCCGGTCGGGGAGCTGTTTTTT.